Only a few counts were recorded for the clone carrying this TCR beta chain. The target antigen is unknown. The data stem from a study of early T cells in non-severe SARS-CoV-2 infection. On the study more broadly: Sequencing used unsorted whole-blood bulk RNA, so chains lack pairing.

There are 11 residues in the CDR3. V lost 5 bases and J lost 12, with 14 bases in between. CDR1 KGHSH and CDR2 LQKENI come from the germline V gene. Findings of the study overall: Missing private and CD4 specificities, VDJdb matching favored anti-spike CD8 responses.

Individual cDNA molecules received unique molecular identifiers during library preparation. A single record per CDR3 protein comes from TCRdb applying MiXCR to the 5' RACE reads. The data contain about 66,000 distinct CDR3 sequences, roughly 18% of them singletons. The V gene is TRBV18, the J gene TRBJ2-7; no definite D call. This sequence originates from an adult who was a healthcare worker with PCR-confirmed SARS-CoV-2 infection or an uninfected control (not recorded which). Here the sequenced sample was whole blood, taken at baseline. CDR3 DNA: TGTGCCAGCTCATCCGGCCAGGTGGGGTACTTC. It codes for CASSSGQVGYF.